These 17 T cell receptor beta chains were sequenced from one sample in a study of T cells in Graves' hyperthyroidism and ophthalmopathy. Regions amplified from RNA transcripts were the TCR beta CDR3 regions. A set of HTBI primers served as the primers for a first-round RT-PCR of the TCR CDR3. TCRdb reanalysed the multiplex PCR reads using MiXCR and keeps one entry per CDR3 protein. The repertoire has about 180,000 distinct CDR3 sequences, about 9.4% of them found once; the top ten carry roughly a fifth. The specimen sequenced was blood. These receptors came from a woman in her late teens or twenties with Graves' hyperthyroidism that later progressed to Graves' ophthalmopathy.

With respect to this clonotype: This may stem from a read error, because a much larger clone lies one nucleotide away. This chain joins TRBV3-1 and TRBJ2-2; 9 bases match TRBD1. The CDR3 runs to 14 residues. The V gene end was trimmed by 4 bases and the J gene end by 7 bases; junction bases not matched to a gene: 4. Germline lookup yields CDR1 LGHDT and CDR2 YNNKEL (reference sequence). This CDR3 reads CASSPGQGVGELFF. CDR3 DNA sequence: TGTGCCAGCAGCCCGGGACAGGGTGTCGGGGAGCTGTTTTTT.

At least ten counts were recorded for this clonotype. The chain links TRBV20-1 to TRBJ1-4; TRBD1 matches 9 bases. Germline loops: CDR1 DFQATT, CDR2 SNEGSKA (reference sequence). The CDR3 spans 15 residues. The V gene end was trimmed by 5 bases and the J gene end by 5 bases; junction bases not matched to a gene: 9. The CDR3 region is CSAGSSGTGNEKLFF. In nucleotides, the CDR3 is TGCAGTGCTGGCAGTTCCGGGACAGGGAATGAAAAACTGTTTTTT.

This clonotype was seen only a few times. The rearrangement uses TRBV5-1 and TRBJ1-6, with 8 nucleotides matching TRBD1. The CDR3 loop spans 19 amino acids. Germline V gives CDR1 SGHRS, CDR2 YFSETQ. V lost 0 bases, J lost 7 bases, and 15 bases stayed unmatched. The CDR3 DNA sequence: TGCGCCAGCAGCTTGGGTGTCGGGGGACAGGTGGGGCGGAATTCACCCCTCCACTTT. Translating gives CASSLGVGGQVGRNSPLHF.

At least ten counts were recorded for this clonotype. The chain joins TRBV28 to TRBJ1-1; D is uncertain. This CDR3 has 12 residues. Germline V gives CDR1 MDHEN, CDR2 SYDVKM. V was trimmed by 6 bases and J by 8 bases, leaving 13 bases between them. DNA of the CDR3: TGTGCCAGCAGGGTGTCAAGAACGGAAGCTTTCTTT. Translation: CASRVSRTEAFF.

Ten or more counts support this clonotype. V is TRBV9 and J is TRBJ1-5; TRBD1 aligns across 7 bases. CDR3 size: 15 residues. CDR1 is SGDLS, CDR2 YYNGEE, per germline. J gave up 4 bases and V 0 bases, and 4 bases lay outside the gene matches. CDR3 in DNA: TGTGCCAGCAGCGTAGGACAGGGAAAAAATCAGCCCCAGCATTTT. This gives the protein CASSVGQGKNQPQHF.

At least ten counts were recorded for this clonotype. The V gene is TRBV18, the J gene TRBJ2-5; D possibly corresponds to TRBD1 (6 bases). CDR1 is KGHSH and CDR2 is LQKENI in the germline V gene. Trimming shortened V by 5 bases and J by 2 bases, and 12 bases separated the two germline ends. The CDR3 has 14 residues. This chain's CDR3 is CASSMAGTQETQYF. The DNA of the CDR3 is TGTGCCAGCTCAATGGCAGGGACACAAGAGACCCAGTACTTC.

This clonotype was observed many times. The V and J genes are TRBV9 and TRBJ2-7; D is possibly TRBD2 (6 bases). This CDR3 is 15 amino acids long. In germline, CDR1 is SGDLS, CDR2 YYNGEE. Trimming pared 0 bases from V and 0 bases from J, leaving 10 bases between. CDR3 sequence: CASSVGGLSSYEQYF. For the CDR3, the DNA is TGTGCCAGCAGCGTAGGGGGACTGTCCTCCTACGAGCAGTACTTC.

In this sample, this clonotype turned up many times. V usage is TRBV15 and J usage is TRBJ1-1, with 9 bases that match TRBD1. Germline assignment: CDR1 LNHNV and CDR2 YYDKDF (reference sequence). This CDR3 has 13 residues. Losses at the gene ends were 9 bases for V and 5 bases for J; bases not matched to a gene: 7. The CDR3 loop is CATTTGGRTEAFF. The CDR3 DNA is TGTGCCACAACCACAGGGGGCCGTACTGAAGCTTTCTTT.

This clonotype was recorded many times. This chain links TRBV6-1 with TRBJ1-1; D ambiguous. The CDR3 length is 12 residues. The germline CDR1 and CDR2 sequences are MNHNS and SASEGT. This CDR3 is CASAVGNTEAFF. As DNA, the CDR3 is TGTGCGAGTGCCGTGGGGAACACTGAAGCTTTCTTT.

This clonotype was recorded at least ten times. The chain joins TRBV7-3 to TRBJ2-2, with D possibly matching TRBD1 (5 bases). The CDR3 contains 16 residues. CDR1 and CDR2 (germline): SGHTA, FQGTGA. V gave up 5 bases and J gave up 8 bases, with 21 bases separating them. CDR3 residues: CASSPLTVRRSGELFF. The CDR3 region has the DNA TGTGCCAGCAGCCCCTTGACAGTACGGCGTTCAGGGGAGCTGTTTTTT.

This clonotype was recorded many times. This chain uses TRBV2 with TRBJ2-7; D possibly corresponds to TRBD1 (6 bases). CDR1 SNHLY and CDR2 FYNNEI come from the germline V gene. Trimming took off 3 bases at V and 0 bases at J, with 18 bases between the two ends. CDR3 size: 17 residues. The CDR3 coding sequence is TGTGCCAGCAGTGATACTGAGTACAGGACAGACTCCTACGAGCAGTACTTC. As protein: CASSDTEYRTDSYEQYF.

This clonotype appeared many times. J is TRBJ2-7 and V is TRBV30; D uncertain. Germline V gene data show CDR1 as GTSNPN and CDR2 as SVGIG (reference sequence). The CDR3 consists of 12 residues. V was shortened by 4 bases and J by 3 bases, with 10 bases between the two germline ends. CDR3 DNA sequence: TGTGCCTGGAAACGGGCAAACTACGAGCAGTACTTC. Its translation: CAWKRANYEQYF.

This clonotype was detected ten times or more. The chain uses TRBV9 and TRBJ2-3; 8 positions match TRBD2. The CDR3 extends over 16 amino acids. The germline CDR1 and CDR2 sequences are SGDLS and YYNGEE. Germline trimming cut 0 bases from V and 7 bases from J; bases unmatched to any gene: 10. The CDR3, as DNA: TGTGCCAGCAGCGTAGAGGCGGGACTAGACCTATATACGCAGTATTTT. Amino acid sequence: CASSVEAGLDLYTQYF.

In this sample, this clonotype turned up many times. The chain is built from TRBV20-1 and TRBJ2-7, with 9 bases lining up with TRBD2. The J segment lost 1 base and the V segment lost 1 base, leaving 11 bases of the junction unmatched. This CDR3 contains 17 residues. Germline CDR1 and CDR2: DFQATT and SNEGSKA (reference sequence). The CDR3 DNA reads TGCAGTGCTAGAGCCGCGGGCGGGAGGGCCTCATCCTACGAGCAGTACTTC. Translating it yields CSARAAGGRASSYEQYF.

This clonotype was seen a handful of times. The chain combines TRBV12-3 or TRBV12-4 with TRBJ2-6; D gene unclear. Trimming stripped 6 bases from V and 0 bases from J, with 9 bases between. The CDR3 covers 15 residues. The CDR3 DNA reads TGTGCCAGCAGCCAATCGCTCTCTGGGGCCAACGTCCTGACTTTC. Protein sequence: CASSQSLSGANVLTF.

This clonotype has at least ten counts. This chain uses TRBV7-3 with TRBJ2-3, with TRBD2 matching over 12 bases. V lost 5 bases to trimming and J lost 4 bases; unmatched junction nucleotides: 10. The CDR3 extends over 17 amino acids. Germline V CDR1 and CDR2: SGHTA, FQGTGA. CDR3 DNA sequence: TGTGCCAGCAGCCGGACTAGCGGGGCCGCGGGGGCAGATACGCAGTATTTT. This codes for CASSRTSGAAGADTQYF.

This clonotype was detected a few times. The chain combines TRBV6-1 with TRBJ1-1, with 8 bases identical to TRBD1. After removal of 7 bases from V and 3 bases from J, the junction contained 4 bases not matched to a gene. The CDR3 spans 13 residues. Per the germline V gene, CDR1 is MNHNS and CDR2 is SASEGT. In nucleotides, the CDR3 is TGTGCCAGCAAGGACAGGGTAGACACTGAAGCTTTCTTT. It encodes CASKDRVDTEAFF.